One sample yielded the 30 T cell receptor beta chains listed below, sequenced in a study of blood T cells in healthy people across ages. Combining a sample-barcoded 5' primer with a J-beta primer mix, a second PCR ran for 7 to 11 cycles. TCRdb re-derived calls from the 5' RACE reads in MiXCR, one entry per CDR3 protein. The sample yields 750,000 to 1,000,000 distinct CDR3 sequences, under 35% seen once. This sample also appeared in a second study, on T cells of mothers and their children.

Sequencing input: blood. Receptor source: a woman in her thirties or forties in good health.

The chain joins TRBV29-1 to TRBJ1-4; D remains unclear. Trimming stripped 2 bases from V and 8 bases from J, with 18 bases between. Germline CDR1 SQVTM, CDR2 ANQGSEA. The CDR3 sequence is 15 residues long. CDR3 loop: CSVEPLMANSEKLFF. Here the CDR3 DNA reads TGCAGCGTTGAACCTCTAATGGCCAATTCGGAAAAACTGTTTTTT.

This clonotype was seen more than once but under ten times. The rearrangement links TRBV10-3 to TRBJ1-6, with D unresolved. Trimming removed 0 bases at V and 6 bases at J, with 9 bases between. The V gene's germline CDR1 is ENHRY and CDR2 SYGVKD. The CDR3 totals 15 residues. In nucleotides, the CDR3 is TGTGCCATCAGTGAGTCGACAACTTCTAATTCACCCCTCCACTTT. Translated: CAISESTTSNSPLHF.

This clonotype was observed many times. The genes are TRBV5-1 and TRBJ2-1; D unclear. From germline, CDR1 is SGHRS and CDR2 YFSETQ. This CDR3 has 13 residues. V was trimmed by 0 bases and J by 7 bases, leaving 8 bases between them. The CDR3 region is CASSLANSNEQFF. In DNA form, the CDR3 reads TGCGCCAGCAGCTTGGCCAACTCGAATGAGCAGTTCTTC.

This clonotype occurred a few times. The genes are TRBV12-3 or TRBV12-4 and TRBJ1-5, with D unclear. V lost 6 bases, J lost 0 bases, and 21 bases lay in between. CDR3 length: 18 amino acids. CDR3 region: CASSPSSGGPYSNQPQHF. CDR3 in DNA: TGTGCCAGCAGCCCCTCGTCGGGAGGGCCTTATAGCAATCAGCCCCAGCATTTT.

V gene TRBV5-1 combines with J gene TRBJ2-5; D perhaps matches TRBD1 (6 bases). Between the trimmed V and J ends, which lost 4 bases and 3 bases, there was a span of 10 bases. The CDR3 is 13 amino acids. Germline V CDR1 and CDR2: SGHRS, YFSETQ. CDR3 residues: CASSGEGEETQYF. Written as DNA, the CDR3 is TGCGCCAGCAGCGGTGAGGGGGAAGAGACCCAGTACTTC.

This clonotype has ten or more counts. The rearrangement joins TRBV28 to TRBJ2-7, with D perhaps matching TRBD1 (5 bases). Germline V gene data show CDR1 as MDHEN and CDR2 as SYDVKM. Trimming took 3 bases from V and 2 from J, leaving 14 bases between them. This CDR3 has 15 residues. For the CDR3, the DNA is TGTGCCAGCAGTTTGGCCCAGGGAATCCCCTACGAGCAGTACTTC. This gives the protein CASSLAQGIPYEQYF.

This clonotype was detected a few times. CDR3 sequence reads: CASSLIQGDNEKLFF. DNA for the CDR3: TGTGCCAGCAGCCTGATCCAGGGGGATAATGAAAAACTGTTTTTT. The chain uses TRBV4-2 and TRBJ1-4; the match to TRBD1 covers 7 bases. The CDR3 runs to 15 residues. CDR1 and CDR2 (germline): LGHNA, YNFKEQ. The ends lost 4 bases at V and 4 bases at J; junction bases unmatched: 6.

The V and J genes are TRBV7-8 and TRBJ2-5; TRBD2 might be the D (6 bases). This CDR3 has 14 amino acids. Germline V gives CDR1 SGHVS, CDR2 FQNEAQ. Trimming took off 5 bases at V and 2 bases at J, with 12 bases between the two ends. The CDR3 loop is CASSPAGWQETQYF. The CDR3 bases are TGTGCCAGCAGCCCGGCGGGGTGGCAAGAGACCCAGTACTTC.

The chain is built from TRBV27 and TRBJ1-4; 8 bases are shared with TRBD1. The germline V gene encodes CDR1 MNHEY and CDR2 SMNVEV (reference sequence). V shed 5 bases, J shed 7 bases, and the junction held 12 bases outside the gene matches. This CDR3 spans 16 amino acids. Here the CDR3 DNA reads TGTGCCAGCAGTCCACGGCAGGGGGCGTTTCGTGAAAAACTGTTTTTT. It encodes CASSPRQGAFREKLFF. Combining the CDR3 with reference TRBV27 and TRBJ1-4 gives the whole variable domain EAQVTQNPRYLITVTGKKLTVTCSQNMNHEYMSWYRQDPGLGLRQIYYSMNVEVTDKGDVPEGYKVSRKEKRNFPLILESPSPNQTSLYFCASSPRQGAFREKLFFGSGTQLSVL.

There are a few counts of this clonotype. The V call is TRBV12-3 or TRBV12-4, the J call TRBJ2-1; D remains unclear. With 8 bases removed from V and 6 bases from J, the gap between germline ends came to 8 bases. This CDR3 spans 11 amino acids. The CDR3 region has the DNA TGTGCCAGCCGTGCCGGCAATGAGCAGTTCTTC. This translates into CASRAGNEQFF.

The chain's CDR3 is CASSPPGNANYGYTF. The DNA of the CDR3 is TGTGCCAGCAGTCCGCCCGGGAACGCTAACTATGGCTACACCTTC. The chain employs TRBV25-1 and TRBJ1-2; D gene ambiguous. Germline values: CDR1 MGHDK, CDR2 SYGVNS. The CDR3 has 15 residues. Trimming cost V 5 bases and J 0 bases, with 13 bases left between them.

In the case of this clonotype: A much larger clone differs from this one at a single base, so this may be a read error. The chain links TRBV9 to TRBJ2-1; 7 nucleotides line up with TRBD1. The CDR3 spans 14 residues. Per germline, CDR1 SGDLS and CDR2 YYNGEE. CDR3 sequence (DNA): TGTGCCGGCAGCGTAGAGACAGGGTTCGATGAGCAGTTCTTC. It yields the protein CAGSVETGFDEQFF.

This clonotype was counted between two and nine times. The rearrangement uses TRBV7-6 and TRBJ1-6, with D uncertain. Germline CDR1 reads SGHVS; CDR2 reads FNYEAQ. The CDR3 extends over 15 amino acids. The ends were cut back, 0 bases at V and 9 bases at J, with 12 bases in the middle. CDR3 bases: TGTGCCAGCAGCTTAGCGTACCAGGCGTCTTCACCCCTCCACTTT. Its translation: CASSLAYQASSPLHF.

Remarks on this clonotype: The CDR3 ends on some other residue instead of the conserved phenylalanine or tryptophan, so this is likely a read error. This chain links TRBV12-3 or TRBV12-4 with TRBJ2-3; D gene unclear. This CDR3 region has 14 residues. With 6 bases removed from V and 2 bases from J, the gap between germline ends came to 12 bases. The CDR3 region has the DNA TGTGCCAGCAGCAGCATAGGCTCCACAGATACGCAGTATGTT. Amino acids: CASSSIGSTDTQYV.

The chain couples TRBV7-2 to TRBJ2-1; tentative D call: TRBD2 (6 bases). The CDR3 is 17 amino acids. CDR1 is SGHTA and CDR2 is FQGNSA in the germline V gene. Trimming removed 2 bases from V and 7 bases from J, with 21 bases in between. CDR3 amino acids: CASSLTAPVTSRNEQFF. The CDR3 DNA is TGTGCCAGCAGCTTAACCGCGCCGGTGACTAGTCGGAATGAGCAGTTCTTC. The full variable domain, completed using reference TRBV7-2 and TRBJ2-1, is GAGVSQSPSNKVTEKGKDVELRCDPISGHTALYWYRQSLGQGLEFLIYFQGNSAPDKSGLPSDRFSAERTGGSVSTLTIQRTQQEDSAVYLCASSLTAPVTSRNEQFFGPGTRLTVL.

This clonotype was counted between two and nine times. The V gene is TRBV20-1, the J gene TRBJ1-5; 10 bases match TRBD1. With 6 bases clipped from V and 6 bases from J, the junction kept 11 bases outside the gene matches. Germline loops: CDR1 DFQATT, CDR2 SNEGSKA (reference sequence). The CDR3 totals 15 residues. The CDR3 DNA sequence: TGCAGTGCGACATCATCCGGGACAGGGGCTCAGCCCCAGCATTTT. Encoded protein: CSATSSGTGAQPQHF.

This clonotype was counted only a few times. The chain links TRBV25-1 to TRBJ2-1; 9 bases map to TRBD2. Germline lookup yields CDR1 MGHDK and CDR2 SYGVNS. V gave up 4 bases and J gave up 9 bases; unmatched junction bases: 10. The CDR3 totals 15 residues. The CDR3 protein is CASSASGTSRVEQFF. The CDR3 region has the DNA TGTGCCAGCAGTGCGTCCGGGACTAGCAGGGTTGAGCAGTTCTTC.

The V and J genes are TRBV28 and TRBJ2-7, with 7 bases aligning to TRBD2. In germline, CDR1 is MDHEN, CDR2 SYDVKM. The CDR3 length is 14 residues. V lost 6 bases to trimming and J lost 3 bases; unmatched junction nucleotides: 8. CDR3 sequence: CASSDVAGVYEQYF. DNA for the CDR3: TGTGCCAGCAGCGACGTAGCGGGTGTCTACGAGCAGTACTTC.

This clonotype turned up a few times. At one boundary the junction diverges from the germline segment, which might be a read error. The V call is TRBV7-2, the J call TRBJ1-6; D ambiguous. CDR1 is SGHTA, CDR2 FQGNSA, per germline. The CDR3 extends over 15 amino acids. The CDR3 DNA reads as TGTGCCGGCAGCTTAGGCTCAGGAACGAATTCACCCCTCCACTTT. Amino acid sequence: CAGSLGSGTNSPLHF.

This clonotype has a count of ten or more. This chain uses TRBV20-1 with TRBJ2-5, with D possibly matching TRBD2 (6 bases). V was clipped by 6 bases and J by 5 bases, with 22 bases between them. The CDR3 is 15 residues long. Germline loops: CDR1 DFQATT, CDR2 SNEGSKA (reference sequence). CDR3 sequence: CSALNGPSDVETQYF. The DNA of the CDR3 is TGCAGTGCGCTAAACGGGCCTAGCGACGTGGAGACCCAGTACTTC.

The V call is TRBV7-9, the J call TRBJ2-7; 12 nucleotides match TRBD2. J lost 4 bases, V lost 3 bases, and 7 bases had no gene match. Germline CDR1 SEHNR, CDR2 FQNEAQ (reference sequence). The CDR3 has 16 amino acids. CDR3: CASSLQTSGRSYEQYF. The CDR3 DNA sequence: TGTGCCAGCAGCTTGCAGACTAGCGGGAGATCATACGAGCAGTACTTC.

This clonotype came up a few times. With a much larger clone just one base away, this may be a read error. The rearrangement uses TRBV6-6 and TRBJ2-7; D gene unclear. Germline CDR1 MNHNY, CDR2 SVGAGI (reference sequence). The CDR3 runs 12 residues. DNA for the CDR3: TGTGCCGGCAGTTATTTAGGCTACGAGCAGTACTTC. Its translation is CAGSYLGYEQYF.

The V gene is TRBV9, the J gene TRBJ2-7, with 9 bases that match TRBD1. The J segment lost 5 bases and the V segment lost 3 bases, leaving 9 bases of the junction unmatched. Germline-derived CDR1 and CDR2 are SGDLS and YYNGEE. The CDR3 is 15 amino acids. The CDR3 DNA reads as TGTGCCAGCAGCGAAGAGACAGGGGGAGGGGACGAGCAGTACTTC. Its translation is CASSEETGGGDEQYF.

This chain joins TRBV18 and TRBJ2-7, with 8 bases aligning to TRBD1. V lost 3 bases to trimming and J lost 1 base; unmatched junction nucleotides: 5. Germline CDR1 and CDR2: KGHSH and LQKENI. The CDR3 contains 15 residues. CDR3 in DNA: TGTGCCAGCTCACCGCCCGACAGGGGTTCCTACGAGCAGTACTTC. Protein product: CASSPPDRGSYEQYF.

V gene TRBV4-3 combines with J gene TRBJ2-3; 7 bases fit TRBD2. Trimming at V came to 0 bases and at J to 6 bases, leaving 6 bases not matched to a gene. CDR3 size: 15 residues. Germline V lookup: CDR1 LGHNA, CDR2 YSLEER. CDR3 region: CASSQERTRGDTQYF. In DNA, the CDR3 is TGCGCCAGCAGCCAAGAGAGGACTAGAGGGGATACGCAGTATTTT.

This clonotype was recorded a few times. V gene TRBV5-5 combines with J gene TRBJ1-5; weak D call: TRBD1 (6 bases). Deletions cut 3 bases from V and 2 bases from J, with 15 bases between. The germline gives CDR1 SGHKS, CDR2 YYEKEE (reference sequence). The CDR3 spans 16 residues. CDR3 coding DNA: TGTGCCAGCAGCTGGTCCTCGGGACAAGGCAATCAGCCCCAGCATTTT. Protein: CASSWSSGQGNQPQHF. The variable domain in full, with the rest retrieved from reference TRBV5-5 and TRBJ1-5, is DAGVTQSPTHLIKTRGQQVTLRCSPISGHKSVSWYQQVLGQGPQFIFQYYEKEERGRGNFPDRFSARQFPNYSSELNVNALLLGDSALYLCASSWSSGQGNQPQHFGDGTRLSIL.

The rearrangement links TRBV5-1 to TRBJ1-2; D uncertain. Trimming took off 3 bases at V and 4 bases at J, with 13 bases between the two ends. Germline V gives CDR1 SGHRS, CDR2 YFSETQ. This CDR3 comprises 14 residues. The CDR3 sequence is CASSYKAETYGYTF. As DNA, the CDR3 is TGCGCCAGCAGCTATAAAGCAGAGACCTATGGCTACACCTTC. Drawing the rest from reference TRBV5-1 and TRBJ1-2, the complete variable domain is KAGVTQTPRYLIKTRGQQVTLSCSPISGHRSVSWYQQTPGQGLQFLFEYFSETQRNKGNFPGRFSGRQFSNSRSEMNVSTLELGDSALYLCASSYKAETYGYTFGSGTRLTVV.

V and J are TRBV3-1 and TRBJ1-6; 7 bases agree with TRBD1. The CDR3 runs 17 residues. Germline CDR1 is LGHDT and CDR2 is YNNKEL (reference sequence). V gave up 4 bases and J gave up 2 bases; unmatched junction bases: 8. The CDR3 here is CASSPHQGGAYNSPLHF. In nucleotides, the CDR3 is TGTGCCAGCAGCCCCCACCAGGGGGGCGCCTATAATTCACCCCTCCACTTT. The full variable domain, with the rest looked up from reference TRBV3-1 and TRBJ1-6, is DTAVSQTPKYLVTQMGNDKSIKCEQNLGHDTMYWYKQDSKKFLKIMFSYNNKELIINETVPNRFSPKSPDKAHLNLHINSLELGDSAVYFCASSPHQGGAYNSPLHFGNGTRLTVT.

The sample holds a few counts of this clonotype. V is TRBV28 and J is TRBJ2-5, with a tentative D call TRBD1 (5 bases). CDR3 size: 13 residues. V was pared by 6 bases and J by 5 bases, with 13 bases between. Germline CDR1 reads MDHEN; CDR2 reads SYDVKM. The CDR3, as DNA: TGTGCCAGCAGCCAAGGGGCGGTGGAGACCCAGTACTTC. It yields the protein CASSQGAVETQYF.

The V gene is TRBV6-2 or TRBV6-3, the J gene TRBJ2-1; 11 positions match TRBD1. V gave up 3 bases and J gave up 9 bases; unmatched junction bases: 7. The CDR3 is 15 amino acids. Per germline, CDR1 MNHEY and CDR2 SVGEGT. The CDR3 sequence: CASSYYGQGAGEQFF. CDR3 coding DNA: TGTGCCAGCAGTTATTATGGACAGGGGGCCGGTGAGCAGTTCTTC.